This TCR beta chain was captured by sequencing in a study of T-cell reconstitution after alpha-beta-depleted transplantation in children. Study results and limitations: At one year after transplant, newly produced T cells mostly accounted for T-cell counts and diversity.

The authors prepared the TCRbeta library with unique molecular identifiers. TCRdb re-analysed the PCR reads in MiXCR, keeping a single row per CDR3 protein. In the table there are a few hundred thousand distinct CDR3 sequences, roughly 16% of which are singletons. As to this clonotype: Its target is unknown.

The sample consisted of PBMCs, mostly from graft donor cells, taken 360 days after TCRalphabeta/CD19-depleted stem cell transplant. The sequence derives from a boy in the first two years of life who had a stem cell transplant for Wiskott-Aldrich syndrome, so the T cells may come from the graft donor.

The CDR3 is CSVGLAGGRGYEQYF. The CDR3, as DNA: TGCAGCGTTGGGCTAGCGGGGGGCCGAGGTTACGAGCAGTACTTC. The chain couples TRBV29-1 to TRBJ2-7, with 11 bases that match TRBD2. This CDR3 contains 15 residues. Germline V gene data show CDR1 as SQVTM and CDR2 as ANQGSEA. Trimming took 4 bases from V and 4 from J; bases not matched to a gene: 9.